In its sample, the clone carrying this TCR beta chain was seen a few times. This sample is part of a study of patients and donors after allogeneic stem cell transplantation. CDR1 MGHRA and CDR2 YSYEKL come from the germline V gene. This CDR3 spans 17 amino acids. The germline V and J ends were trimmed by 1 base and 10 bases, with 20 bases remaining between them. TCRdb re-called the RT-PCR reads through MiXCR, storing one row per CDR3 protein. The sample has approximately 170,000 distinct CDR3 sequences, about 24% seen once. The receptor was isolated from a human donor who was either an allogeneic HSCT recipient or a stem cell or donor lymphocyte infusion donor (not recorded which). It is not recorded whose cells these are; they may come from a transplant donor. The V and J genes are TRBV4-1 and TRBJ1-6; weak D call: TRBD1 (5 bases). The sequenced sample consisted of blood, either unsorted or a sorted T cell fraction (not recorded which). CDR3 nucleotide sequence: TGCGCCAGCAGCCAAGTATTGGCAGGGCCCGCAGGGTCACCCCTCCACTTT. Its protein product is CASSQVLAGPAGSPLHF.